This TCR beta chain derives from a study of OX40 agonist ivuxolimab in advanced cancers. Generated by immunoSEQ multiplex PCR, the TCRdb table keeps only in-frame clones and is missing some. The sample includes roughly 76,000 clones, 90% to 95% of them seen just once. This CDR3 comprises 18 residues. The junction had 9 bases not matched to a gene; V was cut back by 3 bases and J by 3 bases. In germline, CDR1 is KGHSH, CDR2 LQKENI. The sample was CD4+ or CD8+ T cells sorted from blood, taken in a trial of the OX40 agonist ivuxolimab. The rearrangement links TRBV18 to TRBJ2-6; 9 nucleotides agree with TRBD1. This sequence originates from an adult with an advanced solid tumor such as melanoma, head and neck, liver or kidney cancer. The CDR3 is CASSPAGTGSYGANVLTF. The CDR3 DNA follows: TGTGCCAGCTCACCTGCCGGGACAGGGAGCTATGGGGCCAACGTCCTGACTTTC.